This TCR beta chain was retrieved from a study of identical twins (dated by TCRdb to the mid-2010s). Context from the whole study: The study deep-sequenced TCR alpha and beta repertoires from monozygotic twins, unrelated adults of various ages and cord blood to test whether fetal clonotypes persist. To rule out contamination, the twin experiments were replicated at different times with different library preparation protocols. Results and caveats for the whole study, not just this receptor: Abundant cord blood beta clonotypes carried fewer insertions; young adult naive repertoires showed a weaker similar trend, while memory repertoires showed none. In monozygotic twins, out-of-frame TCR alpha sharing was systematically underestimated by recombination models, although the models agreed with sharing between unrelated individuals. Excess twin sharing in beta out-of-frame sequences was weaker because fewer shared sequences lowered the signal-to-noise ratio. Zero-insertion analyses could be partly confounded by invariant T cells such as MAIT and iNKT, though diverse VJ usage argued against such confounding for most clonotypes. Out-of-frame TCR alpha sequences shared between twins showed an excess of low generation-probability sequences compared with coincidental sharing between unrelated individuals. Because the same donors could not be followed over many years, the conclusions depended on cross-sectional statistical analysis.

Every donor in the study was a healthy Caucasian. Three pairs of female monozygotic twins, all aged 18 to 29 years, made up the twin cohort. Positive isolation kits from Invitrogen were used to isolate CD4+ and CD8+ T cell populations. The junction shows trimming of 5 bases on V and 1 base on J, and the gene matches do not reach 6 bases of it. Including cysteine and phenylalanine, the CDR3 has 15 amino acids. CDR3 DNA is the only sequence kept; it has 45 bases, read in frame from the first base. CDR1 and CDR2 (MNHEY, SMNVEV) derive from the germline V gene (reference sequence). The receptor library was made with 5' RACE. TCRdb names Illumina HiSeq 2000 as the instrument used. Template switching introduced a universal primer binding site; the final cDNA contained a unique molecular identifier, enabling accurate counting of TCR cDNA molecules. Specific primers in the conserved constant-segment region were used to synthesize first-strand cDNA for TCR alpha and beta chains. To control for contamination, each cDNA library was double barcoded with a SMART-Mk sample barcode plus Illumina barcodes. TruSeq adapter sequences, together with Illumina sample barcodes, were added in two successive PCR steps. TCR alpha and beta cDNA libraries were sequenced on the Illumina HiSeq platform with custom primers. The published analysis was carried out like this. Raw reads were processed with MiGEC to extract unique molecular identifiers, and MiXCR was used to determine CDR3 positions. Recombination models were inferred per individual with the repgenHMM and IGoR tools using an EM algorithm. Shared clonotypes were analyzed with the tcR package in R, and sharing was normalized by the product of cloneset sizes. Out-of-frame nonproductive sequences were analyzed to study raw recombination free of thymic and clonal selection effects. TCRdb handled the public reads itself, with Q25 trimming in fastp and clone calling in MiXCR, and kept productive beta chains. Rows merge per CDR3 protein into single entries with the most common DNA and genes. What appears here as the V and J calls and clone size reflects TCRdb's work, not the paper's. The sample yields about 300,000 distinct CDR3 sequences; 10% to 15% were counted once. 7.2% of the sample comes from the top ten.

This clonotype was detected a few times. It has no known antigen specificity. Base-call qualities are not available, and no considerably larger clone is one nucleotide away. The data were also submitted as part of a second study, on yellow fever vaccine responses in identical twins. As the second study states: According to the authors, in identical twins the way T cells responded to vaccination appeared partly convergent and partly personalized. Focusing on identical twins, the study followed the T cell clones that responded to the vaccine, and did so with precision.

This clonotype was sampled from a woman aged 18-30 years in good health. Recombination linked TRBV27 to TRBJ1-1, and 8 junctional nucleotides match TRBD1. Sequencing input: CD8+ T cells sorted from blood. The nucleotide sequence is TGTGCCAGCAGTCCCCTGGACAGGGCGAACACTGAAGCTTTCTTT. This translates into CASSPLDRANTEAFF.